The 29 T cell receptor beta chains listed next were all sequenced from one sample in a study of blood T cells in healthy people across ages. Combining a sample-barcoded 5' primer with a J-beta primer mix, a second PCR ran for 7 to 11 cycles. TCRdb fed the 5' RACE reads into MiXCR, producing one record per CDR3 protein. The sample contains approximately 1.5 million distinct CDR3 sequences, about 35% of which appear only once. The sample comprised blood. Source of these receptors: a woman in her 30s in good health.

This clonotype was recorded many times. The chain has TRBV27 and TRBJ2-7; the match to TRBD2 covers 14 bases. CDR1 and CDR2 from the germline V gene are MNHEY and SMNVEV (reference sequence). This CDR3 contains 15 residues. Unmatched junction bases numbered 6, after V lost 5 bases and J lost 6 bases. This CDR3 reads CASSPGTSGSSEQYF. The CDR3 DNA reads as TGTGCCAGCAGTCCCGGGACTAGCGGGAGTTCCGAGCAGTACTTC.

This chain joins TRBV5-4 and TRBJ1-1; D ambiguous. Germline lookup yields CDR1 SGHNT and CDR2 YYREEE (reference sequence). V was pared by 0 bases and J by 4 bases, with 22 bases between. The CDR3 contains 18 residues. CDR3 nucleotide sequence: TGTGCCAGCAGCTTGGCGCCAGGCGGTTACTCCGGGATCACTGAAGCTTTCTTT. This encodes CASSLAPGGYSGITEAFF.

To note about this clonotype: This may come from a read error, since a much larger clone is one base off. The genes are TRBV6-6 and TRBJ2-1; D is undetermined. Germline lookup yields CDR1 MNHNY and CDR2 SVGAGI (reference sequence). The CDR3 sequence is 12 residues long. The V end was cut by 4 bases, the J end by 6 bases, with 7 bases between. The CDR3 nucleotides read TGTGCCAGCAGTTGCCCCCGCAATGAGCAGTTCTTC. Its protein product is CASSCPRNEQFF.

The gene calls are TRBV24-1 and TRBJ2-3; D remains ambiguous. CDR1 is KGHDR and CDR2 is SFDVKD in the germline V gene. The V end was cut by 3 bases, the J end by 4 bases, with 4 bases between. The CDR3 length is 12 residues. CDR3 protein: CATSDTADTQYF. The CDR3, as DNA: TGTGCCACCAGTGATACGGCAGATACGCAGTATTTT.

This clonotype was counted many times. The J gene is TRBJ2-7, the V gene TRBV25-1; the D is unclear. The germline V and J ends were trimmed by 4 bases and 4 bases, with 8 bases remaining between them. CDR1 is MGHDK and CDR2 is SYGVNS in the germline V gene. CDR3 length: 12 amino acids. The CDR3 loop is CASSAYGYEQYF. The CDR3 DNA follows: TGTGCCAGCAGTGCATACGGGTACGAGCAGTACTTC.

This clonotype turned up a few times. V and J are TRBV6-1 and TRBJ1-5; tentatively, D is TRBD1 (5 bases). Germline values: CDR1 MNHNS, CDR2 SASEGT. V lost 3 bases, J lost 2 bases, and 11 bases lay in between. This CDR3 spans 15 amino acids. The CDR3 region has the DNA TGTGCCAGCAGTGAGCTCGGGGGAGGCAATCAGCCCCAGCATTTT. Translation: CASSELGGGNQPQHF.

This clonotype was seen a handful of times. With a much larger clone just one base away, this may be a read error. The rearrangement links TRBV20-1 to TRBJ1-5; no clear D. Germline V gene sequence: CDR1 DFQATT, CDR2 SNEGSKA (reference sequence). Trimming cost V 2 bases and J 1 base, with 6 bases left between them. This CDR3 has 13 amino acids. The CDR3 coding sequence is TGCAGTGCTAGAATGGCAAGCAATCAGCCCCAGCATTTT. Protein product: CSARMASNQPQHF.

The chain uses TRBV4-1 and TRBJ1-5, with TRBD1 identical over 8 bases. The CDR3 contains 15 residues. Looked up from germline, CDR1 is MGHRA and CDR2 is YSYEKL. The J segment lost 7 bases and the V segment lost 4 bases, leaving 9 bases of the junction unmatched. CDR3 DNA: TGCGCCAGCAGCCCGGCCAGGGGGCCGGGGCAGCCCCAGCATTTT. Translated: CASSPARGPGQPQHF.

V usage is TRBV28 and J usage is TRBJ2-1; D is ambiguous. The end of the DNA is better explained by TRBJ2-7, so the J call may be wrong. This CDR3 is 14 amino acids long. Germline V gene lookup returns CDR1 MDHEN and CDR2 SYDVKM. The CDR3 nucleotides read TGTGCCAGCAGTTTATTGGGGAATTACAATGAGCAGTACTTC. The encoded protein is CASSLLGNYNEQYF.

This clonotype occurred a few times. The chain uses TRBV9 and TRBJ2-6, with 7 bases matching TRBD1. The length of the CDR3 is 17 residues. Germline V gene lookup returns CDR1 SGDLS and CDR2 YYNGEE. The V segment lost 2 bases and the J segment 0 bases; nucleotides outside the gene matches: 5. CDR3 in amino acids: CASSVPGQYSGANVLTF. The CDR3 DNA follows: TGTGCCAGCAGCGTCCCGGGACAGTACTCTGGGGCCAACGTCCTGACTTTC.

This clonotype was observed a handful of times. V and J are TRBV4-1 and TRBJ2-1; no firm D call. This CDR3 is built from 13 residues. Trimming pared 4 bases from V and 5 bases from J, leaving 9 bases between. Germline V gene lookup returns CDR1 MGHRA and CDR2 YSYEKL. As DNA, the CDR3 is TGCGCCAGCAGCCGGGCGTGGAACAATGAGCAGTTCTTC. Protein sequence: CASSRAWNNEQFF.

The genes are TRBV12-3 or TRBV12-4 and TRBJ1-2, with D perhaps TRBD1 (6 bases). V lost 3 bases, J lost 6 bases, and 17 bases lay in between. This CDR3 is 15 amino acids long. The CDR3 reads CASSLSGAFRNGYTF. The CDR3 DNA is TGTGCCAGCAGTTTGTCGGGGGCGTTCAGGAATGGCTACACCTTC.

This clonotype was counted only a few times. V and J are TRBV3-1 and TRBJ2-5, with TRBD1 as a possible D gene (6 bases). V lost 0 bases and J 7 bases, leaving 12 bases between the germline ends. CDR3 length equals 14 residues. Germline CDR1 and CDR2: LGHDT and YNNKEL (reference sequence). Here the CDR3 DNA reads TGTGCCAGCAGCCAAGATTCAGGGGTCCGGACCCAGTACTTC. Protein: CASSQDSGVRTQYF.

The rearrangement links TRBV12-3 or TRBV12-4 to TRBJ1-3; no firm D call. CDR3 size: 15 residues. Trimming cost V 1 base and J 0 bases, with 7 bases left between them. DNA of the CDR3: TGTGCCAGCAGTTTAGGGCGGCGCTCTGGAAACACCATATATTTT. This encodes CASSLGRRSGNTIYF.

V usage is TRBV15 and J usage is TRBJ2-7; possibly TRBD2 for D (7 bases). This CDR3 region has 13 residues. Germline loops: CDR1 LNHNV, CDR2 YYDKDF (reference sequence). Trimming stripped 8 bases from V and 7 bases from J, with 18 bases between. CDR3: CATSAARGLEQYF. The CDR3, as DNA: TGTGCCACCTCGGCAGCGCGGGGGCTAGAGCAGTACTTC.

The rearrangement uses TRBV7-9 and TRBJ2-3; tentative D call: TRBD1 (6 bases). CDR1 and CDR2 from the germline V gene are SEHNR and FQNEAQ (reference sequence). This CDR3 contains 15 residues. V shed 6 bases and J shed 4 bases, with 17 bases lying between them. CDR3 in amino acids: CASRRGPGAPDTQYF. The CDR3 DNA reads TGTGCCAGCAGGAGAGGGCCAGGGGCCCCAGATACGCAGTATTTT. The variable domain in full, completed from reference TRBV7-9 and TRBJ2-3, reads DTGVSQNPRHKITKRGQNVTFRCDPISEHNRLYWYRQTLGQGPEFLTYFQNEAQLEKSRLLSDRFSAERPKGSFSTLEIQRTEQGDSAMYLCASRRGPGAPDTQYFGPGTRLTVL.

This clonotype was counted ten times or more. The CDR3 here is CSAPGLAGGSSYEQYF. In DNA, the CDR3 is TGCAGTGCCCCGGGACTAGCGGGGGGGAGCTCCTACGAGCAGTACTTC. The V call is TRBV20-1, the J call TRBJ2-7, with 16 bases that match TRBD2. Per germline, CDR1 DFQATT and CDR2 SNEGSKA (reference sequence). The CDR3 totals 16 residues. Unmatched junction bases numbered 5, after V lost 6 bases and J lost 0 bases.

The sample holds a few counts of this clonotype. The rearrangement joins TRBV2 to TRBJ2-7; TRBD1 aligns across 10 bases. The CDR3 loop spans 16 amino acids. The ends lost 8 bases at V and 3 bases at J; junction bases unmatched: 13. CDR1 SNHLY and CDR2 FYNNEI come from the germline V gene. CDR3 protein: CASGRGQGPTFYEQYF. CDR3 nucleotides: TGTGCCAGCGGGAGGGGACAGGGGCCAACCTTCTACGAGCAGTACTTC.

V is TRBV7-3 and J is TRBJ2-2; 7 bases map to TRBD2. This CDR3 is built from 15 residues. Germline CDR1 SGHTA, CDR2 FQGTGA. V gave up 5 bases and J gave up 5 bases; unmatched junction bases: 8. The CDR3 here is CASSLLGLGTGELFF. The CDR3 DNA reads TGTGCCAGCAGCCTGCTAGGACTAGGAACCGGGGAGCTGTTTTTT.

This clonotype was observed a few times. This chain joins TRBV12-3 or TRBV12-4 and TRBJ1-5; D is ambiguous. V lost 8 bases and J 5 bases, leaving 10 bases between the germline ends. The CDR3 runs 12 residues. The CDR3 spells CASSHLDQPQHF. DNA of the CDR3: TGTGCCAGCTCCCACCTAGATCAGCCCCAGCATTTT.

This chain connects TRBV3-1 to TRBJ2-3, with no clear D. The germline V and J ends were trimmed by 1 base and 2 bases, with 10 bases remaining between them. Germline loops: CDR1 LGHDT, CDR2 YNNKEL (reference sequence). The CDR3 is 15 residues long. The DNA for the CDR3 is TGTGCCAGCAGCCAAGCCCCTTCGACCACAGATACGCAGTATTTT. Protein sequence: CASSQAPSTTDTQYF.

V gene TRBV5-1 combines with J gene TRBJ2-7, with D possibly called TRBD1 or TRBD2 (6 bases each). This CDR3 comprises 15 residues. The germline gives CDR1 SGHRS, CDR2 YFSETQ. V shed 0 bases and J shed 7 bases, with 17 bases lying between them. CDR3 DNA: TGCGCCAGCAGCTTGGATGCGGGACAAACCAATGAGCAGTACTTC. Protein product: CASSLDAGQTNEQYF.

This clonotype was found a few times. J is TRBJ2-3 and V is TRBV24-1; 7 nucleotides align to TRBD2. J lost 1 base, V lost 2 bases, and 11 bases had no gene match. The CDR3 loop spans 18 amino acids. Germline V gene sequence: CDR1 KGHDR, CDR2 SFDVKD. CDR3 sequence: CATSDSGPGRGGTDTQYF. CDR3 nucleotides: TGTGCCACCAGTGATTCAGGTCCCGGCCGGGGGGGCACAGATACGCAGTATTTT.

Here the CDR3 reads CASSLKTRRRETQYF. The CDR3 coding sequence is TGTGCCAGCAGCTTGAAGACCCGTCGGAGAGAGACCCAGTACTTC. The rearrangement links TRBV7-3 to TRBJ2-5; no clear D. With 3 bases removed from V and 4 bases from J, the gap between germline ends came to 15 bases. The CDR3 consists of 15 residues. CDR1 is SGHTA and CDR2 is FQGTGA in the germline V gene.

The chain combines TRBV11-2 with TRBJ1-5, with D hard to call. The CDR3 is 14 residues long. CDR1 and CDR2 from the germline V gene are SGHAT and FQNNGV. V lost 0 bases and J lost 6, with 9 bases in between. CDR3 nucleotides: TGTGCCAGCAGCTTAGATAGTGCGGGTCAGCCCCAGCATTTT. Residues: CASSLDSAGQPQHF.

The CDR3 is CASSQLRTGTQYF. The CDR3 bases are TGTGCCAGCAGCCAACTCCGAACGGGGACCCAGTACTTC. This rearrangement joins TRBV12-3 or TRBV12-4 to TRBJ2-5; D not resolved. The CDR3 runs to 13 residues. V lost 6 bases to trimming and J lost 7 bases, with 15 bases between them.

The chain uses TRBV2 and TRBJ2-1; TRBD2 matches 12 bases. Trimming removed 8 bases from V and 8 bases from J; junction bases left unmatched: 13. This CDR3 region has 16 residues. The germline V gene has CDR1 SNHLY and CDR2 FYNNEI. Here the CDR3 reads CASGRLAGARVHEQFF. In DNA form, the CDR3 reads TGTGCCAGCGGACGACTAGCGGGGGCAAGAGTCCATGAGCAGTTCTTC.

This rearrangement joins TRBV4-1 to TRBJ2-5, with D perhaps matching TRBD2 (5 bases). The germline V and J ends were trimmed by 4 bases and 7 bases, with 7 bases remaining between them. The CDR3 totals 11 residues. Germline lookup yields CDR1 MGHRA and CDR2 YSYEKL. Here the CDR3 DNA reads TGCGCCAGCAGCCGGGCGGGGACCCAGTACTTC. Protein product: CASSRAGTQYF.

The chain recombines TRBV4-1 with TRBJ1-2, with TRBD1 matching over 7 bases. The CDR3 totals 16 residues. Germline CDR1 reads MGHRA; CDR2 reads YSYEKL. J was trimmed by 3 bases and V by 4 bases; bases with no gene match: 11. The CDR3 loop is CASSRDPTTGDYGYTF. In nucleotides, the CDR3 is TGCGCCAGCAGCCGAGATCCAACAACAGGGGACTATGGCTACACCTTC.